This T cell receptor beta chain was identified during a study of T cell clonotyping in hematopoietic cell transplantation. The table came from immunoSEQ multiplex PCR; TCRdb's copy has only in-frame clones and leaves some out. This table holds 25,000 to 30,000 clones, approximately 81% found once. Time point meaning: recipient sample about 28 days before transplant, after cytoreduction. The germline CDR1 and CDR2 sequences are MGHDK and SYGVNS. The V gene end was trimmed by 3 bases and the J gene end by 5 bases; junction bases not matched to a gene: 10. This CDR3 has 16 amino acids. General observations from the study: Broader posttransplant TCR repertoire diversity was predicted by graft donor and pretransplant recipient Inverse Simpson Index values.

This clone was counted a single time. The antigen is not known. The V call is TRBV25-1, the J call TRBJ2-5, with TRBD1 matching 9 bases. The sequence was obtained from a man aged 35-49 years with acute myeloid leukemia. Some clones in this sample may be carry-over from other donors' samples. The sample in question was peripheral blood mononuclear cells, obtained before stem cell transplant. CDR3 sequence: CASSDPGQGRWETQYF. DNA for the CDR3: TGTGCCAGCAGTGACCCCGGACAGGGGAGGTGGGAGACCCAGTACTTC.